Sequencing of this T cell receptor beta chain was carried out in a study of T-cell reconstitution after alpha-beta-depleted transplantation in children. Preparation of the TCRbeta library involved a method that used unique molecular identifiers. From the PCR reads, TCRdb called clonotypes with MiXCR, one entry per CDR3 protein. This sample has under 350,000 distinct CDR3 sequences, with around 9.6% found just once. This clonotype was found a few times. The germline V gene encodes CDR1 SGHRS and CDR2 YFSETQ. The CDR3 sequence is 15 residues long. V shed 4 bases and J 6 bases; nucleotides not matched to a gene: 7.

The source of this sequence is a human donor who donated a stem cell graft to a child with SCID. The starting material was PBMCs from the stem cell graft donor, obtained from the stem cell graft. The chain uses TRBV5-1 and TRBJ2-2; 9 bases line up with TRBD2. CDR3 sequence reads: CASSPGTSFAGELFF. CDR3 DNA: TGCGCCAGCAGCCCTGGGACTAGCTTTGCCGGGGAGCTGTTTTTT.